This TCR beta chain was found in a study of blood T cell repertoires in COVID-19. In the authors' workflow: Nucleated cell counts were estimated from reference gene primer amplification. The method was immunoSEQ multiplex PCR; TCRdb's version includes in-frame clones alone and lacks a portion of them. V, J and clone size were drawn from that table, and D and trimming were deduced from the DNA. The data hold around 360,000 clones, with around 87% observed a single time. This clone has a handful of counts. The CDR3 totals 16 residues. V was pared by 7 bases and J by 2 bases, with 9 bases of the junction left unmatched. Germline V gives CDR1 LNHNV, CDR2 YYDKDF (reference sequence).

The rearrangement joins TRBV15 to TRBJ2-1; TRBD1 matches at 9 bases. This sequence originates from a woman aged 25 to 39 with COVID-19, enrolled during active disease. Sequenced input: peripheral blood. CDR3 nucleotides: TGTGCCACCAAACTGTCCGGGACAGGGCCCTACAATGAGCAGTTCTTC. Its protein product is CATKLSGTGPYNEQFF.